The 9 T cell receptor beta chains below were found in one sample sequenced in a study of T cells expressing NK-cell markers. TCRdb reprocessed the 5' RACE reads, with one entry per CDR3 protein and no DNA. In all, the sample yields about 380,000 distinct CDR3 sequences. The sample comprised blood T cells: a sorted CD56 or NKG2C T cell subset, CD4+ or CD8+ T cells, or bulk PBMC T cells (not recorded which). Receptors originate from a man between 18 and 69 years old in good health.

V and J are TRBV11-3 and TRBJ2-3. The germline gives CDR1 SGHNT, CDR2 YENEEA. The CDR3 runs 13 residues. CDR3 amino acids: CASSARHTDTQYF.

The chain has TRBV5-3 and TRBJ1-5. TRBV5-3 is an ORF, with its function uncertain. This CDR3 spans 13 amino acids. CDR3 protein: CARSPGGAQPQHF.

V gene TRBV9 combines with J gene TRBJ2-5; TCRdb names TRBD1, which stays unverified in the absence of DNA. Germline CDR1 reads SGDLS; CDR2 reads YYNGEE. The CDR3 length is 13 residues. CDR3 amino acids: CASSTGQGETQYF.

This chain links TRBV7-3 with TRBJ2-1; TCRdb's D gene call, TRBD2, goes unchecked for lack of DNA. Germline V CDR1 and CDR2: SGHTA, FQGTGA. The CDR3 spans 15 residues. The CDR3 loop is CASSLRVANYNEQFF. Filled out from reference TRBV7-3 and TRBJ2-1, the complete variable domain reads GAGVSQTPSNKVTEKGKYVELRCDPISGHTALYWYRQSLGQGPEFLIYFQGTGAADDSGLPNDRFFAVRPEGSVSTLKIQRTERGDSAVYLCASSLRVANYNEQFFGPGTRLTVL.

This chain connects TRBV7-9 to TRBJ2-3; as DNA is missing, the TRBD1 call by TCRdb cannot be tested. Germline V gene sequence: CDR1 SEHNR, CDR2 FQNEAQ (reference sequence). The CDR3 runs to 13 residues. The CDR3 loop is CASTPQGADTQYF.

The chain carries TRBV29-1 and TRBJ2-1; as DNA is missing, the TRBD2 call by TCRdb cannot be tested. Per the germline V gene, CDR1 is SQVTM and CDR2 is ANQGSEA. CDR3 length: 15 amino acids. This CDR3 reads CSAGGTSGFYNEQFF.

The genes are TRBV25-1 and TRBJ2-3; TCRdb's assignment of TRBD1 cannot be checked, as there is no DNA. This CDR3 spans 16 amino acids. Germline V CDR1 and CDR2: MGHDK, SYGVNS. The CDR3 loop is CASSEGRGKGTDTQYF.

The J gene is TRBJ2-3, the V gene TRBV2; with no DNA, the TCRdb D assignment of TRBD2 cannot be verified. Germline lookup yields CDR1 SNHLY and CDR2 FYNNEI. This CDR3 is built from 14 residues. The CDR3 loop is CASHRDLQGDTQYF.

The CDR3 loop reads CASSGYQVSVGQYF. The genes are TRBV6-1 and TRBJ2-7. This CDR3 has 14 residues. Per germline, CDR1 MNHNS and CDR2 SASEGT.